This T cell receptor beta chain was identified during a study of healthy donors' naive CD4 and CD8 T cells. Study as a whole: A new alpha primer set targeted every functional IMGT alpha variant.

A linear amplification protocol produced the TCR libraries from 400 to 550 ng of total RNA. Original analysis: Sequencing covered some 86,000 rearranged alpha-chain transcripts across about 5 healthy donors. TCRdb re-derived calls from the reads in MiXCR, one entry per CDR3 protein. The V and J calls were not made by the authors but by TCRdb's processing. The data contain about 180,000 distinct CDR3 sequences, 65% to 80% of them singletons. Per germline, CDR1 MNHEY and CDR2 SVGEGT. V was pared by 5 bases and J by 1 base, with 15 bases of the junction left unmatched. The CDR3 covers 19 residues. V is TRBV6-2 or TRBV6-3 and J is TRBJ2-3, with TRBD2 matching 10 bases. Sequenced input: naive CD4+ and CD8+ T cells sorted from blood, pooled from several donors. The origin of this receptor is a pool of human donors in good health; the sample pools cells from several healthy donors. CDR3 bases: TGTGCCAGCAGTCAAGGCCCTAGCGGGAGTAATGTAGGCACAGATACGCAGTATTTT. It translates to CASSQGPSGSNVGTDTQYF.